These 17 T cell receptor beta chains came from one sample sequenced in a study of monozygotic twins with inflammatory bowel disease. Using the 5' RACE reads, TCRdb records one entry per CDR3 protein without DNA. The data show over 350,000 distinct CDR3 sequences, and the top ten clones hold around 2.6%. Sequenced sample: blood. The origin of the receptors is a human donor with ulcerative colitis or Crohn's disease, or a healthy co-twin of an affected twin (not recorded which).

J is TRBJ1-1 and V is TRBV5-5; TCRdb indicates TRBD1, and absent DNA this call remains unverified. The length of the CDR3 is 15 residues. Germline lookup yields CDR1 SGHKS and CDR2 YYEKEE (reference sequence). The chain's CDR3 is CASSQGTYSNTEAFF.

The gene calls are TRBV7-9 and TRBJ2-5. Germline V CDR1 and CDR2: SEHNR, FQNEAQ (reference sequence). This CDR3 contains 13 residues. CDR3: CASSLVEKETQYF. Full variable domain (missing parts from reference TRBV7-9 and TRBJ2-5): DTGVSQNPRHKITKRGQNVTFRCDPISEHNRLYWYRQTLGQGPEFLTYFQNEAQLEKSRLLSDRFSAERPKGSFSTLEIQRTEQGDSAMYLCASSLVEKETQYFGPGTRLLVL.

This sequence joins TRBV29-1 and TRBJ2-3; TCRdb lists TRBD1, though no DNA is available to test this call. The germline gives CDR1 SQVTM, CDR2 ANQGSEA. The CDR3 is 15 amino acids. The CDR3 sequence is CSVVAQRDTTDTQYF.

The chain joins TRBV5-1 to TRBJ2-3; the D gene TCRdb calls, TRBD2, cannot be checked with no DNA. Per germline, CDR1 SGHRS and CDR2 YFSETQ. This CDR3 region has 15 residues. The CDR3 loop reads CASSLVLAGDGTQYF.

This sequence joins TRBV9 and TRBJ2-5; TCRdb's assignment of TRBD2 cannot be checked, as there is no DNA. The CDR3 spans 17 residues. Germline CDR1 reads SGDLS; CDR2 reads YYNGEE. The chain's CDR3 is CASSVFTTGGHQETQYF.

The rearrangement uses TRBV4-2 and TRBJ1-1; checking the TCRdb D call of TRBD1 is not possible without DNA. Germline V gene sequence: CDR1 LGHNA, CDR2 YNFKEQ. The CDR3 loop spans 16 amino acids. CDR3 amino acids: CASSQGGDSWNTEAFF.

The CDR3 reads CSARTGIMNSPLHF. The chain is built from TRBV20-1 and TRBJ1-6. This CDR3 comprises 14 residues. CDR1 is DFQATT and CDR2 is SNEGSKA in the germline V gene (reference sequence).

CDR3 region: CASSYMGQGDYQETQYF. The V gene is TRBV6-5, the J gene TRBJ2-5; TCRdb outputs TRBD1, but without DNA this stays unchecked. Germline V CDR1 and CDR2: MNHEY, SVGAGI. The CDR3 contains 17 residues.

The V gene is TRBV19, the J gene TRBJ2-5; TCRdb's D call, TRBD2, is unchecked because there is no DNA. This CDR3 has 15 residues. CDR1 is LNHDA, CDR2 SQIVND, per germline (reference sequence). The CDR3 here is CASTSTSTSYETQYF.

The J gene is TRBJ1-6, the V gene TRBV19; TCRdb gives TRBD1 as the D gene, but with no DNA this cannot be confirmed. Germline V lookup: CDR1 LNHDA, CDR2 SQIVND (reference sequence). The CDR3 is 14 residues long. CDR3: CASSIAQGDSPLHF.

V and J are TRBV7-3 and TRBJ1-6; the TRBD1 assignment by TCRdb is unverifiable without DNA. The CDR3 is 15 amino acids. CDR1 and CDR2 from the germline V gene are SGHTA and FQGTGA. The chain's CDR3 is CASSLHGQGNSPLHF.

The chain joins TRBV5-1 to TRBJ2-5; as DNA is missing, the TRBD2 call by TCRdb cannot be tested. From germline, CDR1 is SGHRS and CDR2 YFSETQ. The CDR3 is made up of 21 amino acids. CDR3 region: CASSIEGEPGLAGGSQETQYF.

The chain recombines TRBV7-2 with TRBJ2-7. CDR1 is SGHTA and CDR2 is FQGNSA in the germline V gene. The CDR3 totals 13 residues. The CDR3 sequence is CASSLRTGYEQYF.

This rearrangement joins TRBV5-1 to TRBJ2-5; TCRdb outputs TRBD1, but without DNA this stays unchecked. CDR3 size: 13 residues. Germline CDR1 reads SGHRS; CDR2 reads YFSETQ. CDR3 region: CASSPTGAETQYF. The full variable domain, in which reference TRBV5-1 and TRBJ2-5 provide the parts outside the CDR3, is KAGVTQTPRYLIKTRGQQVTLSCSPISGHRSVSWYQQTPGQGLQFLFEYFSETQRNKGNFPGRFSGRQFSNSRSEMNVSTLELGDSALYLCASSPTGAETQYFGPGTRLLVL.

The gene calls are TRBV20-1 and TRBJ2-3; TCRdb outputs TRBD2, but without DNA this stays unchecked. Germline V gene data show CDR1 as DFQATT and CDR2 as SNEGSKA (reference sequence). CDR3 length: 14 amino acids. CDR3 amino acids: CSAREGSGEDTQYF.

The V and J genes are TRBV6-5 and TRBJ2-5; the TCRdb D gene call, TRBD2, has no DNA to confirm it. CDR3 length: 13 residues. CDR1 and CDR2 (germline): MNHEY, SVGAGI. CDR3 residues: CASASGGVETQYF.

CDR3 protein: CASSVLRGGTEAFF. The rearrangement joins TRBV6-1 to TRBJ1-1; the TCRdb call, TRBD1, lacks DNA for checking. This CDR3 spans 14 amino acids. Looked up from germline, CDR1 is MNHNS and CDR2 is SASEGT.